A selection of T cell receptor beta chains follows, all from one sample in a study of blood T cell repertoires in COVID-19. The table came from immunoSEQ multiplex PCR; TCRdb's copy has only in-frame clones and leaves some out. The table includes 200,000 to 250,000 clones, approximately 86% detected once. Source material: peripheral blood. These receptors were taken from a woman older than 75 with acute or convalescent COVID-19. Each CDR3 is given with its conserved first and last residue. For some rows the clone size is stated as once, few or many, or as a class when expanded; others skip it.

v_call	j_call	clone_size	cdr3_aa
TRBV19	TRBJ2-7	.	CASSIGAGGLSYEQYF
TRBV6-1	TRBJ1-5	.	CASSERSQGQPQHF
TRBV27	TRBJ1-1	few	CASSPSRLGANTEAFF
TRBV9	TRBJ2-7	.	CASSVAATGSYEQYF
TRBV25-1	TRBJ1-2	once	CASSPGGRGGYTF
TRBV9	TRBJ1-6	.	CASSVGQTNSPLHF
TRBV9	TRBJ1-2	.	CASSTPPQGPLGGYTF
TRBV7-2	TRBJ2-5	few	CASSLVRGGEETQYF
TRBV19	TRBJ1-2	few	CASTPATGWAGYTF
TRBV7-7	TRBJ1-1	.	CASSAGTGPRPEAFF
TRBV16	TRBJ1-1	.	CASSQLRTGDTEAFF
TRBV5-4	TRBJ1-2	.	CASSPPPTAPGGYTF
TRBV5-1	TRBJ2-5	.	CASSPDRKAETQYF
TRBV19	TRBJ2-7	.	CASTPSLTGVYEQYF
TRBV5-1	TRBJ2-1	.	CASSFGTYDSYNEQFF
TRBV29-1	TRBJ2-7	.	CSVELPSGEQYF
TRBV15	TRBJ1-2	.	CATSSGLMDYGYTF
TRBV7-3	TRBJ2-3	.	CASSFGLAGTDTQYF
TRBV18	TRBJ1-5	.	CASSPEGSGNQPQHF
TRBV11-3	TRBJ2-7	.	CASSRGGDPSYEQYF
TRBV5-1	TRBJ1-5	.	CASSPGGGGNQPQHF
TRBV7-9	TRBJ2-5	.	CASSPNTRQETQYF
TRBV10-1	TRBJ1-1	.	CASPTSRNTEAFF
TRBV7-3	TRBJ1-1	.	CASSSTGDQAFF
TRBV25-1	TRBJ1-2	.	CASSGYRGRDYGYTF
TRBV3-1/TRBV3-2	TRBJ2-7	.	CASSQGPPHEQYF